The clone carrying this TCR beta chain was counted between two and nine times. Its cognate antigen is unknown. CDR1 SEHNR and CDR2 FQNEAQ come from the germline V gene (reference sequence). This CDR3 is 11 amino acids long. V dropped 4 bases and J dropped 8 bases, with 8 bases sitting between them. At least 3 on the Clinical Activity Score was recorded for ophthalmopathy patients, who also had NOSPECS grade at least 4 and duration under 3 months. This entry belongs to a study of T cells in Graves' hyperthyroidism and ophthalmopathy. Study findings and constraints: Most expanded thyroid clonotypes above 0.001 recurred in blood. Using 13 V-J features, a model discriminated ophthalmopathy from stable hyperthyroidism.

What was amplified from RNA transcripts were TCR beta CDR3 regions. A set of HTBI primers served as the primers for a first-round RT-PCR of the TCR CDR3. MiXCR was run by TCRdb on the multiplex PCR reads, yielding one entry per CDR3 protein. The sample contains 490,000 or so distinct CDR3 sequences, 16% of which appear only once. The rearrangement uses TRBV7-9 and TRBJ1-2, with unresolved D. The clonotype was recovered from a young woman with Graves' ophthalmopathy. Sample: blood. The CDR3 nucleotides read TGTGCCAGCAGCTCTCACGGGGGCTACACCTTC. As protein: CASSSHGGYTF.